This is a list of T cell receptor beta chains from one sample in a study of response to subunit inactivated influenza vaccine. TCRdb analysed the RT-PCR reads with MiXCR anew, one entry per CDR3 protein. The repertoire holds about 610,000 distinct CDR3 sequences, 14% seen once, with 8.5% to 14% in the top ten. The sequencing here drew on PBMCs from blood, taken approximately 12 days after vaccination. The receptor source for this set is a man aged 50-59 years who received an inactivated influenza vaccine. CDR3s include the opening cysteine and the closing phenylalanine or tryptophan. Each record gives: V gene, J gene, clone size, D gene, CDR3 DNA, CDR3 protein. A D gene is named only where the DNA matches it firmly. The size field is filled for only some rows; it gives once, few, many or a size class.

>TRBV12-3/TRBV12-4|TRBJ2-3|few|.
TGTGCCAGCAGTTTACGACAGCCGCCAGATACGCAGTATTTT
CASSLRQPPDTQYF
>TRBV19|TRBJ1-5|many|.
TGTGCCAGTAGTATGGGTCTACAGCCCCAGCATTTT
CASSMGLQPQHF
>TRBV20-1|TRBJ2-3|.|.
TGCAGTGCTAGTTCGACTGGCATGTATTTTGATACGCAGTATTTT
CSASSTGMYFDTQYF
>TRBV7-9|TRBJ2-7|few|.
TGTGCCAGCAGCTTAGATGCGGGACTGCTCTACGAGCAGTACTTC
CASSLDAGLLYEQYF
>TRBV3-1|TRBJ2-3|.|.
TGTGCCAGCAGCCAAGATCCCTCGAGCACAGATACGCAGTATTTT
CASSQDPSSTDTQYF
>TRBV20-1|TRBJ2-1|.|.
TGCAGTGCTAGGGACCCCGTCAGCGGGTCGGCGCGTGAGCAGTTCTTC
CSARDPVSGSAREQFF
>TRBV20-1|TRBJ2-5|.|.
TGCAGTGCTAAGGGGATTACAGAGACCCAGTACTTC
CSAKGITETQYF
>TRBV4-1|TRBJ2-1|.|TRBD2
TGCGCCAGCAGCCAAGGCGGCGGGACTAGTGATGGTGAGCATTTCTTC
CASSQGGGTSDGEHFF
>TRBV28|TRBJ1-5|.|.
TGTGCCAGCGCAGGAGATAGCAATCAGCCCCAGCATTTT
CASAGDSNQPQHF
>TRBV24-1|TRBJ2-2|.|.
TGTGCCACCAGTGATCTGACTGAGAACACCGGGGAGCTGTTTTTT
CATSDLTENTGELFF
>TRBV7-6|TRBJ2-2|.|TRBD1
TGTGCCAGCACGCCGACGGGACAGACGAACACCGGGGAGCTGTTTTTT
CASTPTGQTNTGELFF